The rows below give T cell receptor beta chains drawn from one sample of a study of blood T cells in healthy people across ages. MiXCR, run by TCRdb on the 5' RACE reads, gives a single entry per CDR3 protein. Altogether about 930,000 distinct CDR3 sequences are present, about 29% being singletons, with the ten largest covering 10% to 13%. These data were also reused for a study on T cells of mothers and their children.

Sequences were obtained from blood. The receptors were gathered from a woman between 40 and 55 years old in good health. Both conserved end residues are part of each CDR3. Fields, in order: clone size, D gene, J gene, V gene, CDR3 protein, CDR3 DNA. A D gene is named only where the DNA matches it firmly. Not all rows give a size; the values are once, few, many and, for expanded clones, a class.

size: -
D: -
J: TRBJ2-1
V: TRBV5-1
CDR3: CASSLLLAGSYNEQFF
DNA: TGCGCCAGCAGCTTGCTTCTGGCAGGGTCATACAATGAGCAGTTCTTC

size: -
D: -
J: TRBJ1-5
V: TRBV12-3/TRBV12-4
CDR3: CASIKGRQPQHF
DNA: TGTGCCAGCATAAAAGGACGTCAGCCCCAGCATTTT

size: few
D: -
J: TRBJ1-3
V: TRBV11-2
CDR3: CASSFLQGAGNTIYF
DNA: TGTGCCAGCAGCTTCCTACAGGGTGCAGGAAACACCATATATTTT

size: few
D: -
J: TRBJ2-7
V: TRBV3-1
CDR3: CASSPQGHRGDEQYF
DNA: TGTGCCAGCAGCCCCCAGGGACACCGAGGGGACGAGCAGTACTTC

size: many
D: TRBD2
J: TRBJ2-5
V: TRBV7-9
CDR3: CASSLALPPSGGEGQETQYF
DNA: TGTGCCAGCAGCTTAGCGCTACCTCCTAGCGGGGGTGAGGGACAAGAGACCCAGTACTTC

size: -
D: -
J: TRBJ2-7
V: TRBV28
CDR3: CASRKGRAGSYEQYF
DNA: TGTGCCAGCAGAAAAGGACGGGCGGGTTCCTACGAGCAGTACTTC

size: -
D: -
J: TRBJ1-2
V: TRBV29-1
CDR3: CSVEEFGQGINGYTF
DNA: TGCAGCGTTGAAGAGTTCGGCCAGGGTATCAATGGCTACACCTTC

size: many
D: -
J: TRBJ2-1
V: TRBV5-6
CDR3: CASSLVPGTLNNEQFF
DNA: TGTGCCAGCAGCTTGGTGCCAGGGACGCTTAACAATGAGCAGTTCTTC

size: -
D: -
J: TRBJ1-2
V: TRBV2
CDR3: CASSEGYTF
DNA: TGTGCCAGCAGTGAAGGGTACACCTTC

size: few
D: -
J: TRBJ1-1
V: TRBV10-3
CDR3: CAIRDLTRGGTEAFF
DNA: TGTGCCATCAGAGACCTAACGAGGGGGGGCACTGAAGCTTTCTTT

size: few
D: -
J: TRBJ2-3
V: TRBV20-1
CDR3: CSARPQLDTQYF
DNA: TGCAGTGCTAGGCCGCAACTAGATACGCAGTATTTT

size: few
D: -
J: TRBJ2-3
V: TRBV4-3
CDR3: CASSQDQDLAISTDTQYF
DNA: TGCGCCAGCAGCCAAGATCAAGATCTAGCGATTAGCACAGATACGCAGTATTTT

size: many
D: TRBD1
J: TRBJ1-2
V: TRBV7-8
CDR3: CASSLVDRGYGYTF
DNA: TGTGCCAGCAGCTTAGTTGACAGGGGCTATGGCTACACCTTC

size: few
D: TRBD1
J: TRBJ1-5
V: TRBV6-2/TRBV6-3
CDR3: CASVGRGPEPQHF
DNA: TGTGCCAGCGTTGGGAGGGGGCCGGAGCCCCAGCATTTT

size: many
D: TRBD2
J: TRBJ2-1
V: TRBV20-1
CDR3: CSARDPLAGHNEQFF
DNA: TGCAGTGCTAGAGATCCCCTAGCGGGTCACAATGAGCAGTTCTTC

size: -
D: -
J: TRBJ2-6
V: TRBV24-1
CDR3: CATSDTKARPLASGANVRTF
DNA: TGTGCCACCAGTGATACGAAAGCCCGACCTTTAGCCTCTGGGGCCAACGTCCGGACTTTC

size: once
D: -
J: TRBJ2-1
V: TRBV7-2
CDR3: CVSSFAQGQGNEQFF
DNA: TGTGTCAGCAGCTTCGCACAGGGTCAGGGCAATGAGCAGTTCTTC

size: few
D: -
J: TRBJ1-2
V: TRBV7-2
CDR3: CASSLGDYYGYTF
DNA: TGTGCCAGCAGCTTAGGAGACTACTATGGCTACACCTTC

size: many
D: TRBD1
J: TRBJ1-5
V: TRBV5-1
CDR3: CASSLTGGKDQPQHF
DNA: TGCGCCAGCAGCTTGACAGGGGGCAAGGATCAGCCCCAGCATTTT

size: -
D: -
J: TRBJ2-3
V: TRBV21-1
CDR3: CASSKDFALGVVPDTQYF
DNA: TGTGCCAGCAGCAAAGATTTCGCGCTGGGGGTGGTCCCAGATACGCAGTATTTT

size: few
D: -
J: TRBJ1-1
V: TRBV29-1
CDR3: CSGGGGVRDTEAFF
DNA: TGCAGCGGAGGAGGGGGAGTGCGGGACACTGAAGCTTTCTTT

size: few
D: TRBD1
J: TRBJ1-1
V: TRBV20-1
CDR3: CSAKLAGGMNTEAFF
DNA: TGCAGTGCTAAACTAGCAGGGGGGATGAACACTGAAGCTTTCTTT

size: -
D: TRBD1
J: TRBJ2-1
V: TRBV28
CDR3: CANRGTKSYNEQFF
DNA: TGTGCCAACAGGGGGACAAAATCCTACAATGAGCAGTTCTTC

size: -
D: -
J: TRBJ1-5
V: TRBV14
CDR3: CASSQGAPYNQPQHF
DNA: TGTGCCAGCAGCCAAGGGGCACCCTACAATCAGCCCCAGCATTTT

size: many
D: TRBD2
J: TRBJ2-5
V: TRBV6-5
CDR3: CASRRTSGQETQYF
DNA: TGTGCCAGCAGACGGACTAGCGGCCAAGAGACCCAGTACTTC

size: few
D: -
J: TRBJ2-2
V: TRBV6-5
CDR3: CASQKRQGGTGELFF
DNA: TGTGCCAGCCAAAAGAGGCAGGGGGGAACCGGGGAGCTGTTTTTT

size: -
D: TRBD2
J: TRBJ2-7
V: TRBV3-1
CDR3: CASSTGTSAYEQYF
DNA: TGTGCCAGCAGCACCGGGACTAGCGCCTACGAGCAGTACTTC

size: -
D: -
J: TRBJ1-5
V: TRBV7-6
CDR3: CASSSDSLGNQPQHF
DNA: TGTGCCAGCAGCTCGGACAGTCTGGGCAATCAGCCCCAGCATTTT

size: -
D: TRBD2
J: TRBJ2-1
V: TRBV5-1
CDR3: CASSVNSGGAWNEQFF
DNA: TGCGCCAGCAGCGTAAATAGCGGGGGGGCCTGGAATGAGCAGTTCTTC

size: -
D: -
J: TRBJ2-3
V: TRBV20-1
CDR3: CSASGTADTQYF
DNA: TGCAGTGCTAGCGGGACCGCAGATACGCAGTATTTT

size: many
D: -
J: TRBJ2-5
V: TRBV25-1
CDR3: CASDAFSGTTQETQYF
DNA: TGTGCCAGCGATGCCTTCTCCGGGACAACTCAAGAGACCCAGTACTTC

size: many
D: -
J: TRBJ2-5
V: TRBV6-6
CDR3: CASSYSVFGGEQYF
DNA: TGTGCCAGCAGTTACTCGGTCTTTGGAGGAGAGCAGTACTTC

size: once
D: -
J: TRBJ1-6
V: TRBV7-9
CDR3: CASSLGGVGSPLHF
DNA: TGTGCCAGCAGCTTGGGAGGGGTCGGGTCACCCCTCCACTTT

size: -
D: -
J: TRBJ2-1
V: TRBV7-2
CDR3: CASSLAGYPGNEQFF
DNA: TGTGCCAGCAGCTTAGCAGGATATCCAGGCAATGAGCAGTTCTTC

size: -
D: TRBD2
J: TRBJ2-3
V: TRBV7-2
CDR3: CASSQLLAAGGFLDTQYF
DNA: TGTGCCAGCAGCCAACTCCTAGCGGCGGGGGGGTTTCTTGATACGCAGTATTTT

size: -
D: TRBD2
J: TRBJ2-5
V: TRBV9
CDR3: CASSVGLARSAETQYF
DNA: TGTGCCAGCAGCGTAGGACTAGCCCGGTCGGCAGAGACCCAGTACTTC

size: -
D: -
J: TRBJ2-3
V: TRBV6-2/TRBV6-3
CDR3: CASSDRLPDTQYF
DNA: TGTGCCAGCAGTGACCGACTACCAGATACGCAGTATTTT

size: many
D: TRBD1
J: TRBJ2-1
V: TRBV7-2
CDR3: CASSLAGTGRREQFF
DNA: TGTGCCAGCAGCTTAGCAGGGACAGGGAGACGAGAGCAGTTCTTC

size: many
D: TRBD1
J: TRBJ1-2
V: TRBV20-1
CDR3: CSGVRQGVGYTF
DNA: TGCAGTGGGGTTCGACAGGGCGTAGGCTACACCTTC

size: -
D: -
J: TRBJ2-7
V: TRBV10-3
CDR3: CAISDETGAYNEQYF
DNA: TGTGCCATCAGTGATGAAACAGGAGCCTACAATGAGCAGTACTTC

size: -
D: -
J: TRBJ2-7
V: TRBV20-1
CDR3: CSASRRDSSYEQYF
DNA: TGCAGTGCTAGTAGGCGGGACAGTTCCTACGAGCAGTACTTC

size: -
D: -
J: TRBJ2-1
V: TRBV3-1
CDR3: CASSQLINEQFF
DNA: TGTGCCAGCAGCCAACTCATCAATGAGCAGTTCTTC